The sequence of this TCR beta chain was determined in a study of CD8+ T cells in alopecia areata. Isolated RNA was reverse transcribed into cDNA used as the sequencing template. Sequenced by immunoSEQ multiplex PCR; TCRdb stores in-frame clones only, minus some. The data show 150,000 to 200,000 clones, approximately 62% seen once. Germline V lookup: CDR1 GTSNPN, CDR2 SVGIG (reference sequence). This CDR3 is built from 14 residues. V shed 5 bases and J 4 bases; nucleotides not matched to a gene: 8. The treatment here: oral pan-JAK inhibitor, 5-10 mg twice daily. The sequencing used CD4+ T cells sorted from blood, collected at week 24, from a patient treated with tofacitinib. The receptor comes from a human donor with alopecia areata. This chain uses TRBV30 with TRBJ2-1; TRBD2 aligns across 7 bases. The CDR3 region has the DNA TGTGCCTGGGTAGAGTGGGGGGGATACAATGAGCAGTTCTTC. Encoded protein: CAWVEWGGYNEQFF.